The 24 T cell receptor beta chains below come from one sample, sequenced in a study of tumor and adjacent non-tumor tissue in lung cancer. RNA was extracted from bulk tissue without any cell sorting. The normal lung tissue was taken more than 3 cm from the tumor edge. TCRbeta libraries were built with three rounds of nested PCR, modified from ARM-PCR. TCRdb re-called the multiplex PCR reads through MiXCR, storing one row per CDR3 protein. Here the sample spans tens of thousands of distinct CDR3 sequences, 64% being singletons. Sequencing input: distant non-tumor lung tissue. The receptors were sampled from a woman in her 70s with non-small cell lung cancer.

Concerning this clonotype itself: With a much larger clone just one base away, this may be a read error. Lacking the conserved final phenylalanine or tryptophan, this CDR3 likely reflects a read error. The chain links TRBV28 to TRBJ2-7, with 10 nucleotides matching TRBD1. V shed 5 bases, J shed 5 bases, and the junction held 12 bases outside the gene matches. From germline, CDR1 is MDHEN and CDR2 SYDVKM. The CDR3 runs to 16 residues. The CDR3 nucleotides read TGTGCCAGCAGTCCTCCGGGACAGGGGATAATCAACGAGCAGTACTCC. Its translation: CASSPPGQGIINEQYS.

A few counts support this clonotype. V is TRBV14 and J is TRBJ2-7; 9 positions match TRBD1. This CDR3 is built from 15 residues. In germline, CDR1 is SGHDN, CDR2 FVKESK. J was trimmed by 9 bases and V by 2 bases; bases with no gene match: 11. The CDR3 DNA reads as TGTGCCAGCAGCCAAATGACAGGGGGAGGCGACGGGCAGTACTTC. Translation gives CASSQMTGGGDGQYF. Filled out from reference TRBV14 and TRBJ2-7, the complete variable domain reads EAGVTQFPSHSVIEKGQTVTLRCDPISGHDNLYWYRRVMGKEIKFLLHFVKESKQDESGMPNNRFLAERTGGTYSTLKVQPAELEDSGVYFCASSQMTGGGDGQYFGPGTRLTVT.

Concerning this clonotype itself: A junction end diverges from the germline sequence, so it may reflect a read error. The rearrangement uses TRBV28 and TRBJ2-7, with a weak D call TRBD1 (6 bases). CDR1 and CDR2 (germline): MDHEN, SYDVKM. The CDR3 spans 13 residues. In nucleotides, the CDR3 is TGTGCCAGTAGTCCGGGACAAGCCTACGAGGAGTACTTC. Protein sequence: CASSPGQAYEEYF.

Concerning this clonotype: Lacking the conserved final phenylalanine or tryptophan, this CDR3 likely reflects a read error. The chain joins TRBV30 to TRBJ1-1; D uncertain. CDR1 and CDR2 (germline): GTSNPN, SVGIG (reference sequence). This CDR3 spans 15 amino acids. For the CDR3, the DNA is TGTGTCTGGAGTGTCGGGGTATGGAGAGCCACTGAAGCTTTCTTA. It specifies CVWSVGVWRATEAFL.

This clonotype came up many times. The chain employs TRBV20-1 and TRBJ2-7; D is uncertain. This CDR3 has 15 amino acids. Germline loops: CDR1 DFQATT, CDR2 SNEGSKA (reference sequence). V lost 2 bases and J 3 bases, leaving 17 bases between the germline ends. CDR3 coding DNA: TGCAGTGCTAGACCCCTTATGTTGGGTGACTACGAGCAGTACTTC. Translating gives CSARPLMLGDYEQYF.

Details on this clonotype: This clone may be a read error of a much larger clone one base away. The chain has TRBV6-5 and TRBJ2-7, with D possibly being TRBD1 (6 bases). This CDR3 contains 12 residues. Germline V lookup: CDR1 MNHEY, CDR2 SVGAGI. Deletions cut 7 bases from V and 9 bases from J, with 16 bases between. CDR3 nucleotides: TGTGCCAGCAACAGGGTTGGGGGCGGGCAGTACTTC. It yields the protein CASNRVGGGQYF.

This sequence joins TRBV5-8 and TRBJ1-1; D remains unclear. From germline, CDR1 is SGHTS and CDR2 YDEGEE. CDR3 size: 16 residues. V lost 4 bases and J lost 1, with 17 bases in between. CDR3 nucleotides: TGTGCCAGCAGCCTAACCCGCACCACGGCGAACACTGAAGCTTTCTTT. Encoded protein: CASSLTRTTANTEAFF.

This sequence joins TRBV10-2 and TRBJ1-1; D call uncertain. CDR1 and CDR2 (germline): WSHSY, SAAADI. Trimming took off 7 bases at V and 3 bases at J, with 18 bases between the two ends. The CDR3 loop spans 15 amino acids. In DNA, the CDR3 is TGCGCCAGCACTAAGTGGAGCACTCTGGACACTGAAGCTTTCTTT. Translated: CASTKWSTLDTEAFF.

To note about this clonotype: This is likely a read error, given that the CDR3 carries no conserved phenylalanine or tryptophan at its end. CDR3 DNA: TGTGCCAGCAGTCGGAATGGACTAGCGGGCGGGCCTCTTAATGAGCAGTTCTCC. It codes for CASSRNGLAGGPLNEQFS. The chain links TRBV28 to TRBJ2-1, with 11 bases matching TRBD2. The CDR3 contains 18 residues. Germline CDR1 reads MDHEN; CDR2 reads SYDVKM. After removal of 5 bases from V and 7 bases from J, the junction contained 16 bases not matched to a gene.

The rearrangement uses TRBV6-1 and TRBJ1-6; D may be TRBD1 (5 bases). With 9 bases removed from V and 0 bases from J, the gap between germline ends came to 18 bases. The V gene's germline CDR1 is MNHNS and CDR2 SASEGT. This CDR3 is built from 17 residues. CDR3 DNA sequence: TGTGCCAGTAGGACACAGAGAATGAGCTCCTATAATTCACCCCTCCACTTT. Amino acid sequence: CASRTQRMSSYNSPLHF.

As to this clonotype: The conserved phenylalanine or tryptophan normally closing the CDR3 is absent here, so this likely arose from a read error. V and J are TRBV20-1 and TRBJ1-5; possibly TRBD1 for D (5 bases). There are 15 residues in the CDR3. Trimming removed 6 bases at V and 0 bases at J, with 15 bases between. Germline V CDR1 and CDR2: DFQATT, SNEGSKA (reference sequence). CDR3 region: CSARGSGDSNQPQHV. The CDR3 nucleotides read TGCAGTGCGAGGGGCAGCGGAGATAGCAATCAGCCCCAGCATGTT.

About this clonotype: The conserved phenylalanine or tryptophan is not found at the CDR3 terminus, so this likely reflects a read error. The genes are TRBV28 and TRBJ1-4; maybe TRBD1 (5 bases). Trimming pared 8 bases from V and 5 bases from J, leaving 18 bases between. This CDR3 region has 15 residues. From germline, CDR1 is MDHEN and CDR2 SYDVKM. Written as DNA, the CDR3 is TGTGCCAGCTTTCATCAGGGAGGCCCGAATGAAAAACTGTTTTTG. Translated: CASFHQGGPNEKLFL.

The J gene is TRBJ2-1, the V gene TRBV12-3 or TRBV12-4; no clear D. The CDR3 extends over 15 amino acids. V dropped 4 bases and J dropped 5 bases, with 15 bases sitting between them. CDR3 in DNA: TGTGCCAGCAGTTCCAGCGTGGGTGGAGACAATGAGCAGTTCTTC. Translated, it gives CASSSSVGGDNEQFF.

About this clonotype: The conserved final phenylalanine or tryptophan is absent from the CDR3, which likely points to a read error. The chain employs TRBV24-1 and TRBJ2-5; D is possibly TRBD2 (5 bases). In germline, CDR1 is KGHDR, CDR2 SFDVKD. This CDR3 is built from 15 residues. The CDR3 DNA reads TGTGCCACTAGTGATTTGCGCAGAGGACTGGAGACCCAGTACTTA. Its translation is CATSDLRRGLETQYL.

This clonotype was seen many times. The genes are TRBV12-3 or TRBV12-4 and TRBJ1-5; D ambiguous. V was trimmed by 6 bases and J by 4 bases, leaving 13 bases between them. The CDR3 consists of 14 residues. CDR3 sequence (DNA): TGTGCCAGCAGCCCCACCCCAAAAAATCAGCCCCAGCATTTT. Residues: CASSPTPKNQPQHF.

This clonotype was counted many times. V and J are TRBV12-3 or TRBV12-4 and TRBJ2-7; a possible D gene is TRBD1 (6 bases). The ends were cut back, 1 base at V and 2 bases at J, with 9 bases in the middle. The CDR3 runs 14 residues. Written as DNA, the CDR3 is TGTGCCAGCAGTTTAGGGCAGGGGCCCTACGAGCAGTACTTC. It yields the protein CASSLGQGPYEQYF.

The rearrangement uses TRBV20-1 and TRBJ2-7, with D tentatively TRBD1 (6 bases). CDR1 is DFQATT and CDR2 is SNEGSKA in the germline V gene (reference sequence). Between the trimmed V and J ends, which lost 3 bases and 1 base, there was a span of 16 bases. The CDR3 has 15 residues. The CDR3 region is CSASMPWDKSYEQYF. Written as DNA, the CDR3 is TGCAGTGCTAGCATGCCATGGGACAAATCCTACGAGCAGTACTTC.

V gene TRBV7-8 combines with J gene TRBJ2-7; 11 bases align to TRBD2. The V gene end was trimmed by 1 base and the J gene end by 6 bases; junction bases not matched to a gene: 5. Germline CDR1 reads SGHVS; CDR2 reads FQNEAQ. The CDR3 extends over 15 amino acids. Here the CDR3 reads CASSLVGTSGCEQYF. The DNA for the CDR3 is TGTGCCAGCAGCTTAGTCGGGACTAGCGGTTGCGAGCAGTACTTC.

A remark on this clonotype: This clone may be a read error of a much larger clone one base away. The chain uses TRBV11-2 and TRBJ1-1; a possible D gene is TRBD1 (5 bases). The CDR3 has 15 amino acids. Germline V gives CDR1 SGHAT, CDR2 FQNNGV. The CDR3 nucleotides are TGTACCAGCAGCCGCGACTACACAGGGAACACTGAAGCTTTCTTT. It is translated as CTSSRDYTGNTEAFF.

This chain uses TRBV30 with TRBJ2-2, with D unresolved. Trimming removed 0 bases at V and 2 bases at J, with 7 bases between. The CDR3 runs 14 residues. The germline gives CDR1 GTSNPN, CDR2 SVGIG (reference sequence). The DNA of the CDR3 is TGTGCCTGGAGTGTATGCTTAAACACCGGGGAGCTGTTTTTT. Translating gives CAWSVCLNTGELFF. Full variable domain (rest looked up from reference TRBV30 and TRBJ2-2): SQTIHQWPATLVQPVGSPLSLECTVEGTSNPNLYWYRQAAGRGLQLLFYSVGIGQISSEVPQNLSASRPQDRQFILSSKKLLLSDSGFYLCAWSVCLNTGELFFGEGSRLTVL.

The CDR3 spells CSAHTIAGVREQYF. DNA for the CDR3: TGCAGTGCCCATACAATAGCGGGAGTGCGAGAGCAGTACTTC. The chain has TRBV20-1 and TRBJ2-7; TRBD2 matches at 9 bases. CDR3 size: 14 residues. Germline V gene lookup returns CDR1 DFQATT and CDR2 SNEGSKA (reference sequence). Trimming removed 6 bases from V and 7 bases from J; junction bases left unmatched: 13.

The count of this clonotype is one. A read error may be the cause here, since a much bigger clone is one base away. The chain carries TRBV10-3 and TRBJ2-1, with D possibly TRBD1 on 5 matching bases. The germline V gene has CDR1 ENHRY and CDR2 SYGVKD. Trimming stripped 4 bases from V and 13 bases from J, with 17 bases between. The CDR3 is 13 residues long. As DNA, the CDR3 is TGTGCCATCAGTGGGTCGCAGGACATAAATCAGTTCTTC. Translation gives CAISGSQDINQFF.

The J gene is TRBJ2-3, the V gene TRBV12-3 or TRBV12-4; D not resolved. The ends were cut back, 3 bases at V and 2 bases at J, with 9 bases in the middle. The CDR3 is 14 residues long. The CDR3 region is CASSFCGNTDTQYF. As DNA, the CDR3 is TGTGCCAGCAGTTTCTGTGGGAACACAGATACGCAGTATTTT.

On this clonotype: Without the conserved terminal phenylalanine or tryptophan, this CDR3 likely stems from a read error. No DNA is shown, since the ends of the CDR3 on it are uncertain; the CDR3 is the one TCRdb lists. J is TRBJ2-7 and V is TRBV6-6; TRBD2 is the table's D call, not checked against the DNA. From its first to its last residue, the CDR3 has 18 amino acids. The germline CDR1 and CDR2 sequences are MNHNY and SVGAGI (reference sequence). The CDR3 loop reads CASTRGALAALNSYEQYL.